This entry concerns a single T cell receptor (beta chain). Its target is unknown. Sequencing used immunoSEQ multiplex PCR; TCRdb keeps in-frame clones, though not all of them. The sample has tens of thousands of clones, about 75% seen once; the top ten hold about 5%. This entry comes from a study of a mutant IDH1 vaccine in newly diagnosed glioma. The time point was: week 23, last vaccination. The study gave 300 ug of mutant IDH1 20-mer peptide per vaccine dose, with topical imiquimod. The V gene's germline CDR1 is SEHNR and CDR2 FQNEAQ (reference sequence). V was cut by 2 bases and J by 6 bases, with 10 bases left in between. The CDR3 loop spans 14 amino acids.

This sequence was found in a man in his fifties with glioma. This sequence joins TRBV7-9 and TRBJ1-4; tentative D call: TRBD1 (5 bases). The starting material was PBMCs, obtained from a glioma patient whose treatment included an IDH1 peptide vaccine. CDR3 bases: TGTGCCAGCAGCTTACGTCAGGGAGATGAAAAACTGTTTTTT. Its translation is CASSLRQGDEKLFF.